Following are 14 T cell receptor beta chains from one sample sequenced in a study of T cell responses to AZD1222 COVID-19 vaccine. Generated by immunoSEQ multiplex PCR, the TCRdb table keeps only in-frame clones and is missing some. The table records approximately 80,000 clones, 75% to 90% of them present only once. The sample in question was peripheral blood, obtained on day 0 of AZD1222 vaccination. The receptors derive from an adult in good health.

The CDR3 here is CASSYVGGPTNEQFF. CDR3 sequence (DNA): TGTGCCAGCAGTTACGTGGGAGGGCCTACCAATGAGCAGTTCTTC. V gene TRBV6-5 combines with J gene TRBJ2-1; 7 bases are a match to TRBD2. This CDR3 is 15 amino acids long. V gave up 2 bases and J gave up 6 bases; unmatched junction bases: 7. In germline, CDR1 is MNHEY, CDR2 SVGAGI.

V usage is TRBV10-1 and J usage is TRBJ2-7, with 7 bases matching TRBD1. The CDR3 totals 19 residues. V dropped 7 bases and J dropped 0; count of bases not matched to a gene: 21. In germline, CDR1 is WNHNN, CDR2 SYGVQD (reference sequence). Here the CDR3 reads CASILPGPYQGESSYEQYF. CDR3 nucleotide sequence: TGCGCCAGCATTCTACCCGGACCTTATCAGGGGGAGAGCTCCTACGAGCAGTACTTC.

The gene calls are TRBV9 and TRBJ1-5, with D possibly being TRBD1 (5 bases). Trimming removed 4 bases from V and 1 base from J, with 9 bases in between. The CDR3 has 14 residues. Germline V lookup: CDR1 SGDLS, CDR2 YYNGEE. The chain's CDR3 is CASSPGGSNQPQHF. CDR3 sequence (DNA): TGTGCCAGCAGCCCGGGGGGAAGCAATCAGCCCCAGCATTTT.

V gene TRBV7-9 combines with J gene TRBJ1-5; D is uncertain. This CDR3 has 15 amino acids. Trimming took 5 bases from V and 0 from J, leaving 11 bases between them. From germline, CDR1 is SEHNR and CDR2 FQNEAQ (reference sequence). The CDR3 here is CASSAPGPSNQPQHF. In nucleotides, the CDR3 is TGTGCCAGCAGCGCTCCGGGCCCTAGCAATCAGCCCCAGCATTTT. The full variable domain, in which reference TRBV7-9 and TRBJ1-5 provide the parts outside the CDR3, is DTGVSQNPRHKITKRGQNVTFRCDPISEHNRLYWYRQTLGQGPEFLTYFQNEAQLEKSRLLSDRFSAERPKGSFSTLEIQRTEQGDSAMYLCASSAPGPSNQPQHFGDGTRLSIL.

The J gene is TRBJ2-7, the V gene TRBV2, with 8 positions matching TRBD1. Per germline, CDR1 SNHLY and CDR2 FYNNEI. There are 15 residues in the CDR3. V was clipped by 5 bases and J by 2 bases; unmatched bases: 8. The CDR3 sequence is CASSKGRQGTYEQYF. The DNA of the CDR3 is TGTGCCAGCAGTAAGGGGAGACAGGGGACCTACGAGCAGTACTTC.

J is TRBJ1-1 and V is TRBV28; unclear D gene. The germline V gene encodes CDR1 MDHEN and CDR2 SYDVKM. With 3 bases removed from V and 1 base from J, the gap between germline ends came to 12 bases. The CDR3 loop spans 15 amino acids. The CDR3 coding sequence is TGTGCCAGCAGTTTCCTGACAAGCCCGAACACTGAAGCTTTCTTT. It codes for CASSFLTSPNTEAFF.

The J gene is TRBJ1-2, the V gene TRBV3-1 (or the pseudogene TRBV3-2); D ambiguous. Trimming cost V 2 bases and J 4 bases, with 5 bases left between them. Germline V lookup: CDR1 LGHDT, CDR2 YNNKEL (reference sequence). The CDR3 runs 12 residues. The CDR3 sequence: CASSQQAYGYTF. The CDR3 DNA reads as TGTGCCAGCAGCCAACAGGCCTATGGCTACACCTTC.

This chain links TRBV9 with TRBJ2-1, with 10 bases fitting TRBD1. CDR3 length: 14 amino acids. V was clipped by 3 bases and J by 8 bases; unmatched bases: 5. Germline-derived CDR1 and CDR2 are SGDLS and YYNGEE. CDR3 sequence reads: CASSGTTGGDEQFF. The CDR3 bases are TGTGCCAGCAGCGGCACGACAGGGGGCGATGAGCAGTTCTTC.

This chain connects TRBV5-1 to TRBJ1-5; TRBD1 aligns across 8 bases. CDR1 is SGHRS, CDR2 YFSETQ, per germline. The CDR3 runs to 15 residues. V was clipped by 4 bases and J by 0 bases; unmatched bases: 3. The CDR3 spells CASSETGVSNQPQHF. Written as DNA, the CDR3 is TGCGCCAGCAGCGAGACAGGGGTTAGCAATCAGCCCCAGCATTTT. The whole variable domain, remainder taken from reference TRBV5-1 and TRBJ1-5, is KAGVTQTPRYLIKTRGQQVTLSCSPISGHRSVSWYQQTPGQGLQFLFEYFSETQRNKGNFPGRFSGRQFSNSRSEMNVSTLELGDSALYLCASSETGVSNQPQHFGDGTRLSIL.

The chain recombines TRBV6-5 with TRBJ2-6; D gene ambiguous. V dropped 2 bases and J dropped 0 bases, with 8 bases sitting between them. The CDR3 runs to 16 residues. Germline V gene data show CDR1 as MNHEY and CDR2 as SVGAGI. The CDR3 bases are TGTGCCAGCAGTTACGGGTACCGCTCTGGGGCCAACGTCCTGACTTTC. Residues: CASSYGYRSGANVLTF.

CDR3 sequence reads: CASSAVRQWDGYTF. The CDR3 DNA is TGTGCCAGCAGTGCAGTAAGGCAGTGGGATGGCTACACCTTC. This chain joins TRBV2 and TRBJ1-2; D not resolved. V lost 4 bases and J lost 6, with 15 bases in between. This CDR3 region has 14 residues. CDR1 and CDR2 from the germline V gene are SNHLY and FYNNEI.

The V and J genes are TRBV12-5 and TRBJ2-5; D call uncertain. V was shortened by 2 bases and J by 4 bases, with 5 bases between the two germline ends. The CDR3 extends over 12 amino acids. The V gene's germline CDR1 is LGHNT and CDR2 FRNRAP. CDR3 loop: CASGLNLETQYF. DNA of the CDR3: TGTGCTAGTGGTTTGAACCTAGAGACCCAGTACTTC.

The J gene is TRBJ1-6, the V gene TRBV9, with TRBD1 identical over 9 bases. This CDR3 has 15 residues. Per the germline V gene, CDR1 is SGDLS and CDR2 is YYNGEE. J lost 7 bases, V lost 6 bases, and 8 bases had no gene match. The CDR3 DNA reads as TGTGCCAGCACCCGACAGGGGGTAACGAATTCACCCCTCCACTTT. Residues: CASTRQGVTNSPLHF.

CDR3 in DNA: TGTGCCTGGAGGTCATTGAGCTCCTATAATTCACCCCTCCACTTT. Amino acids: CAWRSLSSYNSPLHF. The V call is TRBV30, the J call TRBJ1-6; unclear D gene. Germline assignment: CDR1 GTSNPN and CDR2 SVGIG (reference sequence). The CDR3 runs 15 residues. Trimming pared 3 bases from V and 0 bases from J, leaving 9 bases between.